One and the same sample provided the 32 T cell receptor beta chains below, sequenced in a study of T-cell memory formation after mild COVID-19. TCRdb used MiXCR to reprocess the 5' RACE reads, holding one entry per CDR3 protein. The table includes about 410,000 distinct CDR3 sequences, less than 25% detected once. The material sequenced was PBMCs or a T cell subset sorted from them (not recorded which). These receptors were obtained from an adult woman who had mild COVID-19 (a few samples of this study predate the infection). Cell type and time point are not known.

This clonotype was observed once. V and J are TRBV27 and TRBJ2-1, with unresolved D. There are 11 residues in the CDR3. V lost 3 bases to trimming and J lost 9 bases, with 6 bases between them. Germline assignment: CDR1 MNHEY and CDR2 SMNVEV (reference sequence). The CDR3: CASSFESEQFF. The CDR3 coding sequence is TGTGCCAGCAGTTTTGAGAGTGAGCAGTTCTTC.

This clonotype was seen a few times. The V gene is TRBV9, the J gene TRBJ2-7; no clear D. The CDR3 has 14 residues. V lost 4 bases and J lost 0, with 11 bases in between. The germline V gene has CDR1 SGDLS and CDR2 YYNGEE. This chain's CDR3 is CASSPQAHSYEQYF. CDR3 sequence (DNA): TGTGCCAGCAGCCCTCAAGCGCACTCCTACGAGCAGTACTTC.

The chain couples TRBV6-1 to TRBJ2-5, with D perhaps matching TRBD1 (5 bases). Germline CDR1 reads MNHNS; CDR2 reads SASEGT. The CDR3 has 12 residues. V lost 7 bases and J lost 5, with 11 bases in between. CDR3 residues: CASTRVGETQYF. Here the CDR3 DNA reads TGTGCCAGCACCAGGGTGGGGGAGACCCAGTACTTC.

This clonotype was counted only a few times. The rearrangement joins TRBV5-1 to TRBJ2-5, with D perhaps TRBD2 (6 bases). CDR1 SGHRS and CDR2 YFSETQ come from the germline V gene. Trimming took 4 bases from V and 4 from J, leaving 11 bases between them. The CDR3 totals 13 residues. CDR3 nucleotides: TGCGCCAGCAGCGGGGGGTTGGGAGAGACCCAGTACTTC. Protein: CASSGGLGETQYF.

The chain joins TRBV7-9 to TRBJ1-1, with TRBD1 identical over 7 bases. The CDR3 is 13 residues long. V shed 3 bases, J shed 9 bases, and the junction held 7 bases outside the gene matches. Per the germline V gene, CDR1 is SEHNR and CDR2 is FQNEAQ (reference sequence). The CDR3 reads CASSFDREGKAFF. The CDR3 nucleotides read TGTGCCAGCAGCTTCGACAGGGAAGGGAAAGCTTTCTTT.

There are a few counts of this clonotype. V and J are TRBV20-1 and TRBJ2-1; 12 nucleotides agree with TRBD2. CDR3 length equals 15 residues. The V segment lost 6 bases and the J segment 8 bases; nucleotides outside the gene matches: 11. Germline V gives CDR1 DFQATT, CDR2 SNEGSKA (reference sequence). The CDR3 protein is CSAMTSGSEGDEQFF. The DNA of the CDR3 is TGCAGTGCGATGACTAGCGGGAGCGAGGGGGATGAGCAGTTCTTC.

The chain employs TRBV7-2 and TRBJ1-1; no firm D call. The CDR3 sequence is 13 residues long. The V gene lost 3 bases and the J gene lost 8 bases, with 13 bases spanning the gap. Per germline, CDR1 SGHTA and CDR2 FQGNSA. CDR3 sequence reads: CASSLGNRPEAFF. CDR3 coding DNA: TGTGCCAGCAGCTTGGGGAACCGCCCAGAAGCTTTCTTT.

The chain recombines TRBV6-1 with TRBJ2-7, with TRBD1 as a possible D gene (5 bases). The germline CDR1 and CDR2 sequences are MNHNS and SASEGT. The V end was cut by 8 bases, the J end by 3 bases, with 17 bases between. The CDR3 covers 14 residues. The CDR3 nucleotides read TGTGCCAGCGGCCATACGCCAGGGATCTACGAGCAGTACTTC. This encodes CASGHTPGIYEQYF.

This clonotype was found a few times. The gene calls are TRBV29-1 and TRBJ2-2; perhaps TRBD1 as D (6 bases). The germline V gene encodes CDR1 SQVTM and CDR2 ANQGSEA. V gave up 5 bases and J gave up 5 bases, with 9 bases separating them. The CDR3 sequence is 12 residues long. In DNA, the CDR3 is TGCAGCGTTACTCAGGGGACCGGGGAGCTGTTTTTT. Protein sequence: CSVTQGTGELFF.

This clonotype was picked up a small number of times. The V and J genes are TRBV18 and TRBJ2-2, with D perhaps TRBD1 (6 bases). Germline V lookup: CDR1 KGHSH, CDR2 LQKENI. This CDR3 spans 15 amino acids. The V gene lost 5 bases and the J gene lost 2 bases, with 12 bases spanning the gap. CDR3 protein: CASSSGQTNTGELFF. The CDR3 DNA reads TGTGCCAGCTCATCAGGACAGACCAACACCGGGGAGCTGTTTTTT.

This clonotype was counted a few times. The genes are TRBV11-3 and TRBJ2-3, with D unclear. The CDR3 covers 15 residues. Germline values: CDR1 SGHNT, CDR2 YENEEA. The V end lost 0 bases, the J end lost 0 bases, and 7 bases lay between the germline ends. CDR3 protein: CASSLEGSSTDTQYF. In DNA form, the CDR3 reads TGTGCCAGCAGCTTAGAAGGGTCCAGCACAGATACGCAGTATTTT. Together with reference TRBV11-3 and TRBJ2-3, the CDR3 gives the full variable domain: EAGVVQSPRYKIIEKKQPVAFWCNPISGHNTLYWYLQNLGQGPELLIRYENEEAVDDSQLPKDRFSAERLKGVDSTLKIQPAELGDSAVYLCASSLEGSSTDTQYFGPGTRLTVL.

The rearrangement uses TRBV11-2 and TRBJ2-5; 7 bases agree with TRBD2. The CDR3 extends over 13 amino acids. In germline, CDR1 is SGHAT, CDR2 FQNNGV. Germline trimming cut 5 bases from V and 8 bases from J; bases unmatched to any gene: 8. The CDR3: CASSGRVPETQYF. CDR3 nucleotide sequence: TGTGCCAGCAGCGGGAGGGTCCCGGAAACCCAGTACTTC.

This clonotype showed up many times. This chain connects TRBV12-3 or TRBV12-4 to TRBJ2-3; D is undetermined. The CDR3 has 12 amino acids. V lost 2 bases and J lost 4, with 4 bases in between. Here the CDR3 DNA reads TGTGCCAGCAGTTTATACTCAGATACGCAGTATTTT. Its protein is CASSLYSDTQYF.

The chain combines TRBV7-6 with TRBJ2-7, with D perhaps matching TRBD2 (5 bases). Germline loops: CDR1 SGHVS, CDR2 FNYEAQ. The CDR3 sequence is 16 residues long. Trimming removed 4 bases from V and 3 bases from J, with 19 bases in between. In DNA, the CDR3 is TGTGCCAGCAGCTCTTTAACAACCGGGAAGAACTACGAGCAGTACTTC. Translated: CASSSLTTGKNYEQYF.

The J gene is TRBJ1-1, the V gene TRBV20-1, with D possibly being TRBD1 (6 bases). V was shortened by 0 bases and J by 4 bases, with 12 bases between the two germline ends. The CDR3 is 14 residues long. The germline V gene has CDR1 DFQATT and CDR2 SNEGSKA (reference sequence). The CDR3 nucleotides are TGCAGTGCTAGAGACACAGGGAGGAGCACTGAAGCTTTCTTT. As protein: CSARDTGRSTEAFF.

The chain employs TRBV30 and TRBJ2-3, with a weak D call TRBD2 (5 bases). Trimming removed 2 bases from V and 0 bases from J, with 12 bases in between. The germline CDR1 and CDR2 sequences are GTSNPN and SVGIG (reference sequence). This CDR3 has 15 residues. The CDR3 DNA follows: TGTGCCTGGAGTCTTGGACCGGGAAGCACAGATACGCAGTATTTT. Translating it yields CAWSLGPGSTDTQYF.

The chain employs TRBV12-3 or TRBV12-4 and TRBJ2-3; perhaps D is TRBD1 or TRBD2 (5 bases each). The CDR3 contains 13 residues. The V and J ends lost 8 bases and 3 bases respectively, with 12 bases between them. CDR3 sequence reads: CASLWGGTDTQYF. The CDR3 region has the DNA TGTGCCAGCCTCTGGGGCGGGACAGATACGCAGTATTTT.

The J gene is TRBJ1-3, the V gene TRBV10-3; 7 bases line up with TRBD1. The V gene end was trimmed by 6 bases and the J gene end by 0 bases; junction bases not matched to a gene: 5. This CDR3 comprises 15 residues. Per germline, CDR1 ENHRY and CDR2 SYGVKD. The CDR3 DNA sequence: TGTGCCATCAGACAGGGGCCCGACTCTGGAAACACCATATATTTT. Translation gives CAIRQGPDSGNTIYF.

The CDR3 sequence: CASSVVGSSTDTQYF. CDR3 in DNA: TGTGCCAGCAGCGTAGTTGGCAGTAGCACAGATACGCAGTATTTT. The chain couples TRBV9 to TRBJ2-3; no clear D gene. Germline V lookup: CDR1 SGDLS, CDR2 YYNGEE. Deletions cut 0 bases from V and 0 bases from J, with 8 bases between. CDR3 length: 15 amino acids. The full variable domain, in which reference TRBV9 and TRBJ2-3 provide the parts outside the CDR3, is DSGVTQTPKHLITATGQRVTLRCSPRSGDLSVYWYQQSLDQGLQFLIQYYNGEERAKGNILERFSAQQFPDLHSELNLSSLELGDSALYFCASSVVGSSTDTQYFGPGTRLTVL.

This clonotype was counted only a few times. This rearrangement joins TRBV7-2 to TRBJ2-3; D possibly corresponds to TRBD2 (6 bases). This CDR3 region has 17 residues. Germline V gives CDR1 SGHTA, CDR2 FQGNSA. V was clipped by 1 base and J by 0 bases, with 14 bases between them. In nucleotides, the CDR3 is TGTGCCAGCAGCTTAGGCGGGATAGCTTCTAGCACAGATACGCAGTATTTT. Its protein product is CASSLGGIASSTDTQYF.

The sample holds a few counts of this clonotype. The CDR3 region has the DNA TGTGCCTGGAGTGTACCCGACAGGATACCAAACGATGAGCAGTTCTTC. Translating it yields CAWSVPDRIPNDEQFF. This chain uses TRBV30 with TRBJ2-1; D perhaps matches TRBD1 (6 bases). From germline, CDR1 is GTSNPN and CDR2 SVGIG (reference sequence). The CDR3 loop spans 16 amino acids. Trimming shortened V by 0 bases and J by 8 bases, and 20 bases separated the two germline ends.

This clonotype was found a few times. This sequence joins TRBV7-8 and TRBJ2-3; D is possibly TRBD1 or TRBD2 (5 bases each). Between the trimmed V and J ends, which lost 5 bases and 2 bases, there was a span of 8 bases. The CDR3 has 13 residues. Germline values: CDR1 SGHVS, CDR2 FQNEAQ. Here the CDR3 reads CASSQGTTDTQYF. As DNA, the CDR3 is TGTGCCAGCAGCCAAGGGACCACAGATACGCAGTATTTT.

J is TRBJ1-1 and V is TRBV2; D might be TRBD1 (6 bases). CDR3 length: 13 residues. Germline V gene lookup returns CDR1 SNHLY and CDR2 FYNNEI. Deletions cut 7 bases from V and 1 base from J, with 10 bases between. The CDR3 region is CASKQGWNTEAFF. CDR3 nucleotides: TGTGCCAGCAAGCAGGGGTGGAACACTGAAGCTTTCTTT.

This clonotype appeared a few times. J is TRBJ1-1 and V is TRBV2; unclear D gene. Germline V lookup: CDR1 SNHLY, CDR2 FYNNEI. The CDR3 is 11 amino acids. V lost 11 bases, J lost 5 bases, and 12 bases lay in between. This CDR3 is CAVPEGTEAFF. CDR3 sequence (DNA): TGTGCCGTCCCGGAGGGAACTGAAGCTTTCTTT.

The rearrangement joins TRBV15 to TRBJ2-7; D unresolved. This CDR3 is built from 13 residues. Germline-derived CDR1 and CDR2 are LNHNV and YYDKDF (reference sequence). Trimming cost V 5 bases and J 1 base, with 9 bases left between them. This chain's CDR3 is CATSRKSSYEQYF. The CDR3 DNA follows: TGTGCCACCAGCCGCAAAAGTTCCTACGAGCAGTACTTC.

This clonotype was detected a few times. The chain is built from TRBV6-5 and TRBJ2-7; TRBD1 aligns across 10 bases. The CDR3 length is 15 residues. CDR1 MNHEY and CDR2 SVGAGI come from the germline V gene. The V segment lost 6 bases and the J segment 3 bases; nucleotides outside the gene matches: 8. The CDR3 reads CASRPTGGEGYEQYF. The CDR3 coding sequence is TGTGCCAGCAGACCGACAGGGGGCGAAGGCTACGAGCAGTACTTC.

V usage is TRBV19 and J usage is TRBJ2-2; D not resolved. CDR3 length: 12 amino acids. With 10 bases removed from V and 6 bases from J, the gap between germline ends came to 12 bases. CDR1 is LNHDA and CDR2 is SQIVND in the germline V gene (reference sequence). CDR3 sequence reads: CATSRSAGELFF. The DNA for the CDR3 is TGTGCCACCAGTAGGAGTGCCGGGGAGCTGTTTTTT.

There are many counts of this clonotype. The chain carries TRBV18 and TRBJ2-1; D tentatively reads TRBD1 or TRBD2 (5 bases each). The length of the CDR3 is 13 residues. V was trimmed by 3 bases and J by 6 bases, leaving 9 bases between them. CDR1 and CDR2 (germline): KGHSH, LQKENI. The CDR3 reads CASSPGTGNEQFF. DNA of the CDR3: TGTGCCAGCTCACCCGGGACGGGCAATGAGCAGTTCTTC.

This clonotype was seen many times. The V and J genes are TRBV5-4 and TRBJ2-1; 7 bases agree with TRBD2. CDR3 length: 15 residues. The trim removed 3 bases at V and 1 base at J, leaving 4 bases unmatched. Germline V lookup: CDR1 SGHNT, CDR2 YYREEE (reference sequence). The CDR3 DNA reads as TGTGCCAGCAGCTCCAGGGAGGGTTCCTACAATGAGCAGTTCTTC. It is translated as CASSSREGSYNEQFF.

This clonotype was seen only a few times. The rearrangement uses TRBV20-1 and TRBJ2-3, with a tentative D call TRBD1 (6 bases). CDR3 length equals 13 residues. CDR1 and CDR2 from the germline V gene are DFQATT and SNEGSKA (reference sequence). Trimming removed 5 bases from V and 6 bases from J, with 15 bases in between. CDR3 in DNA: TGCAGTGCTCGGAAAACAGGGCGGGATACGCAGTATTTT. Encoded protein: CSARKTGRDTQYF.

This clonotype was detected ten times or more. Its ends do not fully match the called genes, so a read error is possible. This chain links TRBV5-1 with TRBJ2-1, with D perhaps assigned TRBD1 or TRBD2 (7 bases each). The V gene's germline CDR1 is SGHRS and CDR2 YFSETQ. This CDR3 has 14 amino acids. CDR3: CASSPGGAYNEQFF. CDR3 sequence (DNA): TGTGCCAGCAGCCCAGGGGGGGCCTACAATGAGCAGTTCTTC. Looking up the rest from reference TRBV5-1 and TRBJ2-1 gives the full variable domain: KAGVTQTPRYLIKTRGQQVTLSCSPISGHRSVSWYQQTPGQGLQFLFEYFSETQRNKGNFPGRFSGRQFSNSRSEMNVSTLELGDSALYLCASSPGGAYNEQFFGPGTRLTVL.

This clonotype was detected only a few times. V and J are TRBV7-8 and TRBJ2-3; 9 nucleotides line up with TRBD2. V trimming: 5 bases; J trimming: 2 bases; junction bases outside the gene matches: 8. From germline, CDR1 is SGHVS and CDR2 FQNEAQ. The CDR3 is 16 amino acids. In DNA form, the CDR3 reads TGTGCCAGCAGCAGGGTCGCGGGGGGGATCACAGATACGCAGTATTTT. Translated: CASSRVAGGITDTQYF.